The 14 T cell receptor beta chains given below trace back to one sample, sequenced in a study of CD8 T cells in ankylosing spondylitis. TCRdb re-derived calls from the 5' RACE reads in MiXCR, one entry per CDR3 protein. The sample holds approximately 350,000 distinct CDR3 sequences, 20% seen once. Sequenced material: blood, either unsorted or a sorted T cell fraction (not recorded which). All receptors derive from a male donor with ankylosing spondylitis or in good health (not recorded which).

This clonotype was seen a few times. The rearrangement uses TRBV29-1 and TRBJ2-5, with a weak D call TRBD2 (5 bases). Trimming took off 2 bases at V and 5 bases at J, with 9 bases between the two ends. The CDR3 totals 12 residues. Germline CDR1 reads SQVTM; CDR2 reads ANQGSEA. The CDR3 here is CSVESRGETQYF. The CDR3 DNA reads TGCAGCGTTGAATCTCGCGGGGAGACCCAGTACTTC.

This sequence joins TRBV5-1 and TRBJ1-5, with a possible D match to TRBD1 (6 bases). The CDR3 totals 16 residues. Germline V gene data show CDR1 as SGHRS and CDR2 as YFSETQ. The V gene lost 2 bases and the J gene lost 2 bases, with 14 bases spanning the gap. The CDR3 region has the DNA TGCGCCAGCAGCTTTGGGGGGCTGAGTGGCAATCAGCCCCAGCATTTT. Translated: CASSFGGLSGNQPQHF.

This clonotype has just a few counts. Written as DNA, the CDR3 is TGTGCCAGCAGCTACCCTCTTGATAGCAATCAGCCCCAGCATTTT. Translating gives CASSYPLDSNQPQHF. The rearrangement links TRBV6-5 to TRBJ1-5, with D unresolved. Germline V CDR1 and CDR2: MNHEY, SVGAGI. There are 15 residues in the CDR3. V lost 6 bases, J lost 0 bases, and 12 bases lay in between.

The gene calls are TRBV6-1 and TRBJ2-3, with D tentatively TRBD2 (5 bases). V was cut by 5 bases and J by 5 bases, with 17 bases left in between. CDR3 length: 15 residues. CDR1 is MNHNS, CDR2 SASEGT, per germline. The CDR3 protein is CASSPPGFGVDTQYF. Written as DNA, the CDR3 is TGTGCCAGCAGTCCGCCGGGGTTTGGAGTAGATACGCAGTATTTT.

This clonotype was seen a handful of times. The chain carries TRBV7-9 and TRBJ2-7, with D unclear. V lost 5 bases and J lost 4, with 12 bases in between. Germline-derived CDR1 and CDR2 are SEHNR and FQNEAQ (reference sequence). The CDR3 covers 13 residues. The CDR3 loop reads CASSHPGVYEQYF. The CDR3 DNA reads TGTGCCAGCAGCCATCCAGGAGTGTACGAGCAGTACTTC.

This clonotype was counted a single time. CDR3 nucleotide sequence: TGTGCCAGCAGCTATACCACGGGTGGTACGCAGTATTTT. Its translation is CASSYTTGGTQYF. The V call is TRBV12-3 or TRBV12-4, the J call TRBJ2-3; no clear D. This CDR3 region has 13 residues. V lost 6 bases and J 8 bases, leaving 15 bases between the germline ends.

This clonotype was seen more than once but under ten times. The chain combines TRBV9 with TRBJ2-3; 8 positions match TRBD2. Per the germline V gene, CDR1 is SGDLS and CDR2 is YYNGEE. Germline trimming cut 4 bases from V and 6 bases from J; bases unmatched to any gene: 4. The CDR3 contains 13 residues. CDR3 amino acids: CASSTLAGDTQYF. The CDR3 DNA follows: TGTGCCAGCAGCACCCTAGCGGGTGATACGCAGTATTTT.

This clonotype was detected a few times. For the CDR3, the DNA is TGTGCCAGCAGCCAAGATAGGGGTACGGATTCACCCCTCCACTTT. This codes for CASSQDRGTDSPLHF. The chain couples TRBV4-2 to TRBJ1-6, with D perhaps TRBD1 (5 bases). Trimming left V 0 bases short and J 8 bases short, with 11 bases between. Germline V gene data show CDR1 as LGHNA and CDR2 as YNFKEQ. CDR3 length: 15 residues.

This chain uses TRBV2 with TRBJ2-3; D remains unclear. The germline V gene has CDR1 SNHLY and CDR2 FYNNEI. The CDR3 is 13 residues long. The germline V and J ends were trimmed by 2 bases and 5 bases, with 8 bases remaining between them. CDR3 sequence reads: CASSERLVDTQYF. CDR3 nucleotide sequence: TGTGCCAGCAGTGAAAGGCTCGTAGATACGCAGTATTTT.

The V and J genes are TRBV11-2 and TRBJ2-2; TRBD2 aligns across 7 bases. The CDR3 runs to 15 residues. Trimming cost V 7 bases and J 4 bases; bases outside gene matches: 9. CDR1 is SGHAT and CDR2 is FQNNGV in the germline V gene. The CDR3 spells CASTSALAITGELFF. CDR3 nucleotide sequence: TGTGCCAGCACCTCCGCACTAGCGATCACCGGGGAGCTGTTTTTT.

This clonotype occurred a few times. This chain connects TRBV12-3 or TRBV12-4 to TRBJ2-1; D gene uncertain. This CDR3 region has 17 residues. V was cut by 3 bases and J by 8 bases, with 23 bases left in between. The CDR3 coding sequence is TGTGCCAGCAGTTTCGACCAGGCTCAATGGGCATGGGATGAGCAGTTCTTC. Its protein product is CASSFDQAQWAWDEQFF.

This clonotype has a handful of counts. This rearrangement joins TRBV10-2 to TRBJ2-5; 12 bases are a match to TRBD1. This CDR3 contains 14 residues. The germline V gene encodes CDR1 WSHSY and CDR2 SAAADI. After removal of 6 bases from V and 5 bases from J, the junction contained 4 bases not matched to a gene. The CDR3 spells CASRGQGAWETQYF. The CDR3 coding sequence is TGCGCCAGCAGGGGACAGGGGGCTTGGGAGACCCAGTACTTC.

The gene calls are TRBV9 and TRBJ2-7, with no clear D. The germline V gene has CDR1 SGDLS and CDR2 YYNGEE. This CDR3 is built from 13 residues. Trimming pared 6 bases from V and 6 bases from J, leaving 16 bases between. CDR3 in DNA: TGTGCCAGCAACCCGGCCCCCGGGCCCGAGCAGTACTTC. Translating gives CASNPAPGPEQYF. Drawing the rest from reference TRBV9 and TRBJ2-7, the complete variable domain is DSGVTQTPKHLITATGQRVTLRCSPRSGDLSVYWYQQSLDQGLQFLIQYYNGEERAKGNILERFSAQQFPDLHSELNLSSLELGDSALYFCASNPAPGPEQYFGPGTRLTVT.

The gene calls are TRBV10-3 and TRBJ2-5, with D perhaps matching TRBD1 or TRBD2 (5 bases each). CDR3 size: 14 residues. Trimming took off 6 bases at V and 7 bases at J, with 18 bases between the two ends. CDR1 and CDR2 (germline): ENHRY, SYGVKD. The CDR3 region has the DNA TGTGCCATCAGCCTAGGGACGGACGGAGCGACCCAGTACTTC. Protein sequence: CAISLGTDGATQYF.